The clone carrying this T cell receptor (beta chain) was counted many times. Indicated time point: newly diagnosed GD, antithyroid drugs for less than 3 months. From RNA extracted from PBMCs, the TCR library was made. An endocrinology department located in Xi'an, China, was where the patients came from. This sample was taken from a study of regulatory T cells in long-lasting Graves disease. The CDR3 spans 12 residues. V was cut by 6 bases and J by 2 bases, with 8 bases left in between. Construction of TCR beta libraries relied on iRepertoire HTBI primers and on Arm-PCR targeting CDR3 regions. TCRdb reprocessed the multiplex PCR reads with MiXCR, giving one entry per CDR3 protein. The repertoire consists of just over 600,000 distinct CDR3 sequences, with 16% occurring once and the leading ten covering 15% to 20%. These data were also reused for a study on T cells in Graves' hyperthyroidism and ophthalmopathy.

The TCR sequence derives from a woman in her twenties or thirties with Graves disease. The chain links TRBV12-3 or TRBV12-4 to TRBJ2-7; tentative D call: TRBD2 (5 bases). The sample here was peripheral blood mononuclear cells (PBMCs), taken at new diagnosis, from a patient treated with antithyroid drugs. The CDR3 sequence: CASSRGPYEQYF. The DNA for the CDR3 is TGTGCCAGCAGCCGGGGTCCCTACGAGCAGTACTTC.